What follows are 3 T cell receptor beta chains derived from one specimen sequenced in a study of T cells in Graves' hyperthyroidism and ophthalmopathy. The TCR beta CDR3 regions underwent amplification using RNA transcripts as the source. The study used the HTBI primer set for a first-round RT-PCR of the TCR CDR3. TCRdb ran MiXCR on the multiplex PCR reads and lists one entry per CDR3 protein. The sample lists about 720,000 distinct CDR3 sequences, roughly a sixth occurring once. The sample comprised blood. The origin of the receptors is a woman aged 50 to 60 with Graves' hyperthyroidism that later progressed to Graves' ophthalmopathy.

This chain connects TRBV5-5 to TRBJ2-5, with 9 bases matching TRBD2. CDR3 size: 16 residues. Germline CDR1 SGHKS, CDR2 YYEKEE (reference sequence). V was pared by 4 bases and J by 6 bases, with 13 bases of the junction left unmatched. The CDR3 DNA is TGTGCCAGCAGCGAGGATACTAGCGGGCGCGTACAGACCCAGTACTTC. This sequence encodes CASSEDTSGRVQTQYF.

This clonotype has at least ten counts. The chain joins TRBV10-1 to TRBJ2-2; 13 bases map to TRBD2. J was trimmed by 7 bases and V by 4 bases; bases with no gene match: 0. This CDR3 region has 14 residues. Germline-derived CDR1 and CDR2 are WNHNN and SYGVQD (reference sequence). The DNA for the CDR3 is TGCGCCAGCAGTGGGACTAGCGGGGGCGGGGAGCTGTTTTTT. The encoded protein is CASSGTSGGGELFF.

The chain recombines TRBV5-1 with TRBJ1-1, with a possible D match to TRBD1 (5 bases). The CDR3 runs 15 residues. The V end lost 0 bases, the J end lost 4 bases, and 13 bases lay between the germline ends. Germline V lookup: CDR1 SGHRS, CDR2 YFSETQ. The CDR3 DNA reads TGCGCCAGCAGCTTGGCCCGGGGCCAGCTCACTGAAGCTTTCTTT. It codes for CASSLARGQLTEAFF.